This is a list of T cell receptor beta chains from one sample in a study of T-cell memory formation after mild COVID-19. TCRdb re-called the 5' RACE reads with MiXCR, one entry per CDR3 protein. Of nearly 250,000 distinct CDR3 sequences listed, roughly 15% are singletons. What was sequenced was PBMCs or a T cell subset sorted from them (not recorded which). The receptors stem from an adult woman who had mild COVID-19 (a few samples of this study predate the infection). Cell type and time point are not known. The CDR3 runs from the conserved cysteine through the conserved F or W. Each record gives: D gene, clone size, J gene, V gene, CDR3 protein, CDR3 DNA. The D gene is left open where the match is weak. Rows give clone size only sometimes, using once, few, many, or a class for an expanded clone.

>.|few|TRBJ1-6|TRBV20-1
CSAFPEGSYNSPLHF
TGCAGTGCCTTTCCTGAGGGCTCCTATAATTCACCCCTCCACTTT
>.|many|TRBJ2-5|TRBV5-4
CASRRGGGETQYF
TGTGCCAGCAGGCGAGGGGGGGGAGAGACCCAGTACTTC
>.|.|TRBJ1-2|TRBV7-3
CASSLSVRGVSYSFF
TGTGCCAGCAGCTTATCAGTCAGGGGTGTCAGCTACTCGTTCTTC
>.|many|TRBJ2-7|TRBV11-2
CASATGVAIYEQYF
TGTGCCAGCGCGACAGGAGTAGCGATCTACGAGCAGTACTTC
>.|few|TRBJ2-5|TRBV14
CASSQDDWYRQETQYF
TGTGCCAGCAGCCAAGATGATTGGTACAGACAAGAGACCCAGTACTTC
>TRBD1|few|TRBJ1-1|TRBV6-5
CASRRSTGGGTEAFF
TGTGCCAGCAGAAGGTCGACAGGGGGCGGCACTGAAGCTTTCTTT
>TRBD1|few|TRBJ1-1|TRBV3-1
CASSQPRPGTGRTLATEAFF
TGTGCCAGCAGCCAACCTCGACCCGGGACAGGGCGTACTTTGGCCACTGAAGCTTTCTTT
>TRBD1|few|TRBJ2-3|TRBV7-8
CASSLDRTGRWGYF
TGTGCCAGCAGCTTGGATAGGACAGGGCGATGGGGATATTTT
>.|.|TRBJ1-6|TRBV12-3/TRBV12-4
CASTRTGIGSPLHF
TGTGCCAGCACCCGGACGGGTATAGGTTCACCCCTCCACTTT
>.|.|TRBJ1-2|TRBV5-1
CASSFDGTTGYTF
TGCGCCAGCAGCTTCGACGGGACAACTGGCTACACCTTC
>.|few|TRBJ2-3|TRBV9
CASSAGEQDTQYF
TGTGCCAGCAGCGCGGGGGAGCAGGATACGCAGTATTTT
>TRBD1|.|TRBJ1-5|TRBV20-1
CSAIAGGNSNQPQHF
TGCAGTGCTATTGCAGGGGGCAACAGCAATCAGCCCCAGCATTTT
>.|many|TRBJ1-6|TRBV11-3
CASSPSPGRSIHF
TGTGCCAGCAGCCCAAGTCCGGGCCGATCAATCCACTTT
>TRBD1|few|TRBJ2-7|TRBV5-1
CASSLAAGTGGNEQYF
TGCGCCAGCAGCTTGGCCGCCGGGACAGGGGGCAACGAGCAGTACTTC
>.|few|TRBJ1-1|TRBV7-6
CASSSEQGVGTEAFF
TGTGCCAGCAGCTCGGAGCAGGGAGTAGGAACTGAAGCTTTCTTT
>.|.|TRBJ2-1|TRBV7-3
CASRPIPDAHEQFF
TGTGCCAGCAGGCCAATACCCGATGCGCATGAGCAGTTCTTC
>.|many|TRBJ2-1|TRBV29-1
CSASDRASYNEQFF
TGCAGCGCGAGTGACCGTGCATCCTACAATGAGCAGTTCTTC
>.|.|TRBJ2-7|TRBV11-2
CASSLVTGVNEQYF
TGTGCCAGCAGCTTAGTGACGGGAGTTAACGAGCAGTACTTC
>TRBD1|few|TRBJ2-3|TRBV4-1
CASSLDRGKKDTQYF
TGCGCCAGCAGCCTGGACAGGGGGAAGAAAGATACGCAGTATTTT
>TRBD1|few|TRBJ1-2|TRBV6-1
CASSEAGQGVYGYTF
TGTGCCAGCAGTGAAGCGGGACAGGGGGTCTATGGCTACACCTTC